This T cell receptor beta chain originates from a study of T cells expressing NK-cell markers. About the study: Sequencing of TCR beta repertoires drew on sorted CD3+CD56+NKG2C+, CD3+CD56+NKG2C- and CD3+CD56-NKG2C+ T cells. Serological testing identified most of the eight sequenced donors as HCMV-seropositive and one as seronegative.

Overall study results and limits: In a handful of donors, dominant CD3+CD56+NKG2C+ clones formed about 1.0-7.5% of CD8+ cells. In several donors, these clonotypes also led the CD3+CD56-NKG2C+ fraction.

Turning to this clonotype: What it recognizes is unknown.

TCRdb re-called the 5' RACE reads, yielding one record per CDR3 amino acid sequence without DNA. Its table lists tens of thousands of distinct CDR3 sequences. Germline V gives CDR1 MDHEN, CDR2 SYDVKM. The CDR3 extends over 14 amino acids. The specimen was blood T cells: a sorted CD56 or NKG2C T cell subset, CD4+ or CD8+ T cells, or bulk PBMC T cells (not recorded which). This sequence joins TRBV28 and TRBJ1-2; checking the TCRdb D call of TRBD1 is not possible without DNA. The source is a woman between 18 and 75 years old in good health. This chain's CDR3 is CASTRQGPNYGYTF.